This T cell receptor beta chain was found in a study of PD-L1 blockade in urothelial cancer. CDR1 and CDR2 from the germline V gene are SGHNT and YYREEE (reference sequence). V lost 2 bases and J 9 bases, leaving 14 bases between the germline ends. CDR3 size: 13 residues. Time point of the sample: pretreatment peripheral blood. Clones were sequenced by immunoSEQ multiplex PCR, and TCRdb holds only the in-frame ones, with some missing. The sample contains just over 50,000 clones, about 68% of which appear only once. The sample was PBMCs, taken around atezolizumab (anti-PD-L1) treatment. This receptor was identified in a man in his 70s with urothelial cancer. V usage is TRBV5-4 and J usage is TRBJ1-1; the D is unclear. CDR3 residues: CASSLFDVAKAFF. The CDR3 DNA follows: TGTGCCAGCAGCTTATTTGACGTAGCCAAAGCTTTCTTT.